Here is one T cell receptor beta chain with its context. The sample comes from a study of OX40 agonist ivuxolimab in advanced cancers. Assay used: immunoSEQ multiplex PCR; TCRdb lists only in-frame clones, some missing. Here the sample spans more than 45,000 clones, around 79% being singletons. The V end lost 5 bases, the J end lost 5 bases, and 12 bases lay between the germline ends. This CDR3 is built from 13 residues. Germline V gene sequence: CDR1 SGHTA, CDR2 FQGTGA. The sequenced sample was CD4+ or CD8+ T cells sorted from blood, obtained in a trial of the OX40 agonist ivuxolimab. The sequence came from an adult with an advanced solid tumor such as melanoma, head and neck, liver or kidney cancer. The chain recombines TRBV7-3 with TRBJ1-1, with a possible D match to TRBD1 (6 bases). The chain's CDR3 is CASSVQGGTEAFF. For the CDR3, the DNA is TGTGCCAGCAGCGTACAGGGTGGGACTGAAGCTTTCTTT.